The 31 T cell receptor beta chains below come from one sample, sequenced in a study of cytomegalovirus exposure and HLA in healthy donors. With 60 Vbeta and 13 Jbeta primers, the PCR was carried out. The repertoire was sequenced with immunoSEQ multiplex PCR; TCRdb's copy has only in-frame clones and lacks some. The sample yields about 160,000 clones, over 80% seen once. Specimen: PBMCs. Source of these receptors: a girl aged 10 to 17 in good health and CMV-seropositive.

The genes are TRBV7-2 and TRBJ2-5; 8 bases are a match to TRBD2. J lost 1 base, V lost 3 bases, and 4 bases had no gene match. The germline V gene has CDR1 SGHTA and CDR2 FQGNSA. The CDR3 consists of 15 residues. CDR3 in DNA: TGTGCCAGCAGCTTCCTGGCGGGGGGCCAAGAGACCCAGTACTTC. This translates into CASSFLAGGQETQYF.

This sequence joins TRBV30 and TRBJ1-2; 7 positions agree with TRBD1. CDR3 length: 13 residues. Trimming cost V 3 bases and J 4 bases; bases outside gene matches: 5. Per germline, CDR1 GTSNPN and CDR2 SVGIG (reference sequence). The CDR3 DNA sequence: TGTGCCTGGAGCGAGACAGGGTTCTATGGCTACACCTTC. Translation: CAWSETGFYGYTF.

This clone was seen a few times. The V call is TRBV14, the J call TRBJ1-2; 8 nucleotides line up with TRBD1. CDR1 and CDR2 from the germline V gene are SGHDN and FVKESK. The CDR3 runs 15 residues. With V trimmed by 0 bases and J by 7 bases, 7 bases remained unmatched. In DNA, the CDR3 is TGTGCCAGCAGCCAAGATCATCAGGGGGCGGCTGGCTACACCTTC. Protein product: CASSQDHQGAAGYTF. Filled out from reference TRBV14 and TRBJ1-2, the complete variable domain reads EAGVTQFPSHSVIEKGQTVTLRCDPISGHDNLYWYRRVMGKEIKFLLHFVKESKQDESGMPNNRFLAERTGGTYSTLKVQPAELEDSGVYFCASSQDHQGAAGYTFGSGTRLTVV.

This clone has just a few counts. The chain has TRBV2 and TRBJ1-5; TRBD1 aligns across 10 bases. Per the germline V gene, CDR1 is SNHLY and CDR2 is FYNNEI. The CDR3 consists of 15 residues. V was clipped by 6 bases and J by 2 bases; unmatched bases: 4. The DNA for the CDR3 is TGTGCCAGCAGGGGGGACAGGGGAGGCAATCAGCCCCAGCATTTT. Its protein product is CASRGDRGGNQPQHF.

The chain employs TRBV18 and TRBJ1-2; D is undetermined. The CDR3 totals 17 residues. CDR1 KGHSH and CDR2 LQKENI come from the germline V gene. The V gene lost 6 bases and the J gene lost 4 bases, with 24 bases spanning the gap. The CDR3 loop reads CASSDRGTAVPSYGYTF. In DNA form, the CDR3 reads TGTGCCAGCTCCGATCGGGGAACCGCGGTACCTAGCTATGGCTACACCTTC.

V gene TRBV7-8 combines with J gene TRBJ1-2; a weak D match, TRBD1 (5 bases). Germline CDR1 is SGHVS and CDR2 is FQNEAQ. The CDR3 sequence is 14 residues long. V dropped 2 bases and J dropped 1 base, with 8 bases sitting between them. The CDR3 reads CASSLQGFNYGYTF. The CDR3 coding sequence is TGTGCCAGCAGCTTACAGGGTTTTAACTATGGCTACACCTTC.

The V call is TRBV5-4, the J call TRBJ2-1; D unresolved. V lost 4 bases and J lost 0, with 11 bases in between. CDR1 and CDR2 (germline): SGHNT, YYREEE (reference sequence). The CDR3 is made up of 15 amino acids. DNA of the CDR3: TGTGCCAGCAGCCTTAGTTTTTCCTCCTACAATGAGCAGTTCTTC. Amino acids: CASSLSFSSYNEQFF.

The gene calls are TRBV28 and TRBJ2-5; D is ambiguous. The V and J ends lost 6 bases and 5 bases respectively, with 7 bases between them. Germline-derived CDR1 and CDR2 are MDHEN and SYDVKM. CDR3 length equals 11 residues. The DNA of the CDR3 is TGTGCCAGCAGGGGCGTCGAGACCCAGTACTTC. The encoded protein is CASRGVETQYF. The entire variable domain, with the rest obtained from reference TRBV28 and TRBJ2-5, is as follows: DVKVTQSSRYLVKRTGEKVFLECVQDMDHENMFWYRQDPGLGLRLIYFSYDVKMKEKGDIPEGYSVSREKKERFSLILESASTNQTSMYLCASRGVETQYFGPGTRLLVL.

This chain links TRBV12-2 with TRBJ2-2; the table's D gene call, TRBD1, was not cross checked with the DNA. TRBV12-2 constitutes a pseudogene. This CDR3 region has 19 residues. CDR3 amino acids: CASRSSQGEVQENTGELFF. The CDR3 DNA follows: TGTGCAAGTCGCTCATCCCAGGGGGAGGTACAGGAAAACACCGGGGAGCTGTTTTTT.

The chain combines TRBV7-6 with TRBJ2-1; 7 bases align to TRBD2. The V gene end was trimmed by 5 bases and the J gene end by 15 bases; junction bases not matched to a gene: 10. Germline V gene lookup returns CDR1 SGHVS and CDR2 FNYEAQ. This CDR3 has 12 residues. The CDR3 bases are TGTGCCAGCAGCCCCAGGGACTATCTACTGTTCTTC. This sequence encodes CASSPRDYLLFF.

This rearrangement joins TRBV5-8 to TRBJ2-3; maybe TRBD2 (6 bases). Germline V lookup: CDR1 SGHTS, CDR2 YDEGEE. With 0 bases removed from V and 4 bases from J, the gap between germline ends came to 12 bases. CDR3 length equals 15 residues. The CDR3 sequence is CASSLVPGGADTQYF. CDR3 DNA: TGTGCCAGCAGCTTGGTACCCGGGGGAGCAGATACGCAGTATTTT.

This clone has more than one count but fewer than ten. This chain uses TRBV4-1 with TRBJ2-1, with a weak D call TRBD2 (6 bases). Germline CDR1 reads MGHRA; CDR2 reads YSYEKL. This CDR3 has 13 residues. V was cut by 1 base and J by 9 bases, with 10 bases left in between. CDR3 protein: CASSQGEVVEQFF. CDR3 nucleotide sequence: TGCGCCAGCAGCCAAGGGGAGGTGGTTGAGCAGTTCTTC.

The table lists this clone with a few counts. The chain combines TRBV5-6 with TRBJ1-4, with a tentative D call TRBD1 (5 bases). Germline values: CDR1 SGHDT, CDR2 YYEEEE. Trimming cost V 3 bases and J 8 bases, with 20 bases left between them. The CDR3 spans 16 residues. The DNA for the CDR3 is TGTGCCAGCAGCTGGGCCGGAGATGGGGCAAGGGAAAAACTGTTTTTT. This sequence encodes CASSWAGDGAREKLFF.

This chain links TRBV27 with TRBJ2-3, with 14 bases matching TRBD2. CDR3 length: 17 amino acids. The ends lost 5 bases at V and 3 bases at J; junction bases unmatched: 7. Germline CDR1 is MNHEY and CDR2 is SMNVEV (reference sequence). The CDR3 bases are TGTGCCAGCAGTCCCGGGACTAGCGGGAGACAGACAGATACGCAGTATTTT. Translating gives CASSPGTSGRQTDTQYF.

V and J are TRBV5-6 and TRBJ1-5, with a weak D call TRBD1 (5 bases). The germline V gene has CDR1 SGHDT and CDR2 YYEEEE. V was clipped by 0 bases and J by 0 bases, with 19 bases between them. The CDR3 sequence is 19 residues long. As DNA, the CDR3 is TGTGCCAGCAGCTTGGTTCCCCGAGGACATCAATATAGCAATCAGCCCCAGCATTTT. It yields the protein CASSLVPRGHQYSNQPQHF.

CDR3 region: CASSQDLEGHQPQHF. The CDR3 nucleotides are TGCGCCAGCAGCCAAGATCTGGAGGGCCATCAGCCCCAGCATTTT. The gene calls are TRBV4-3 and TRBJ1-5; no clear D. This CDR3 spans 15 amino acids. Between the trimmed V and J ends, which lost 0 bases and 5 bases, there was a span of 11 bases. Germline CDR1 reads LGHNA; CDR2 reads YSLEER.

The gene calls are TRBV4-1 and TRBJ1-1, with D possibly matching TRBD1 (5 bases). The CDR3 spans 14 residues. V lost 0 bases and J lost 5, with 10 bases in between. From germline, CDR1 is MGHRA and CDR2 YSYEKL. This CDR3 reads CASSQDGQGTEAFF. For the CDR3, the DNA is TGCGCCAGCAGCCAAGATGGTCAGGGAACTGAAGCTTTCTTT.

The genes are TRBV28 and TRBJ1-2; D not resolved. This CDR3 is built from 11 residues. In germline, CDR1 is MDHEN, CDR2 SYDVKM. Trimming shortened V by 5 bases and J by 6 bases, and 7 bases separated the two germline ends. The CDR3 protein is CASSRLHGYTF. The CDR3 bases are TGTGCCAGCAGTCGTCTCCATGGCTACACCTTC.

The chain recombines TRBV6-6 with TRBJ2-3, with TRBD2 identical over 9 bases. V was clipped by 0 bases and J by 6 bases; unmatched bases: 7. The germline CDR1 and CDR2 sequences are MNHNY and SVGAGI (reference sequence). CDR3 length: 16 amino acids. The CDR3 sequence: CASSYSAGGPRDTQYF. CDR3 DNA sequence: TGTGCCAGCAGTTACTCGGCGGGAGGGCCCCGGGATACGCAGTATTTT.

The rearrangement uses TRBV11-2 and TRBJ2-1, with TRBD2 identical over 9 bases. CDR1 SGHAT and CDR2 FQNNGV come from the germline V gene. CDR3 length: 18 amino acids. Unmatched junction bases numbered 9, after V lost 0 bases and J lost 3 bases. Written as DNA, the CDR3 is TGTGCCAGCAGCTTAGATCTAAAGAGACTAGCGGTCTACAATGAGCAGTTCTTC. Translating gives CASSLDLKRLAVYNEQFF.

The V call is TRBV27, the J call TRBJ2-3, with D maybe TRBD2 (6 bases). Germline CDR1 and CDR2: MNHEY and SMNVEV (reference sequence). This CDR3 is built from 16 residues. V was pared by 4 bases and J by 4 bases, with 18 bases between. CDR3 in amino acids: CASSSTGVKGPDTQYF. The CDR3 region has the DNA TGTGCCAGCAGTTCGACGGGGGTTAAGGGCCCAGATACGCAGTATTTT.

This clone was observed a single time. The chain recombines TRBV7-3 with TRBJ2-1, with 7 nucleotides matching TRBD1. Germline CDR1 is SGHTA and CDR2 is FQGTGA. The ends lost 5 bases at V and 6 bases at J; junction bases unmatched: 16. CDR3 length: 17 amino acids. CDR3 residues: CASSLTGTVNSGNEQFF. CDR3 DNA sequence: TGTGCCAGCAGCCTTACGGGGACAGTAAATTCTGGCAATGAGCAGTTCTTC.

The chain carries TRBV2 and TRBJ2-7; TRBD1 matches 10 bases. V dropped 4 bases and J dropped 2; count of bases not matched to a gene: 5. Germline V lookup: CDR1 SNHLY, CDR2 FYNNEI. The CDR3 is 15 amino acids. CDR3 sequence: CASSAATGGTYEQYF. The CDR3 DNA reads TGTGCCAGCAGTGCCGCGACAGGGGGCACCTACGAGCAGTACTTC.

The CDR3 loop is CASSIRQDPTDTQYF. CDR3 nucleotides: TGTGCCAGCAGTATCAGACAGGATCCCACAGATACGCAGTATTTT. This chain connects TRBV27 to TRBJ2-3; TRBD1 is a possible D gene (6 bases). CDR1 and CDR2 (germline): MNHEY, SMNVEV (reference sequence). V lost 5 bases and J lost 2, with 14 bases in between. The CDR3 sequence is 15 residues long.

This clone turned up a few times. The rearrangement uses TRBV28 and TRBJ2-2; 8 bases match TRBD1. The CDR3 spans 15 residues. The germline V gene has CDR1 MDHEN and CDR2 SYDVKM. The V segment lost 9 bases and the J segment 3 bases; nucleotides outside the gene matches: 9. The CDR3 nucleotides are TGTGCCAGTCGGGACGACAGGGGCCACACCGGGGAGCTGTTTTTT. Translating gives CASRDDRGHTGELFF.

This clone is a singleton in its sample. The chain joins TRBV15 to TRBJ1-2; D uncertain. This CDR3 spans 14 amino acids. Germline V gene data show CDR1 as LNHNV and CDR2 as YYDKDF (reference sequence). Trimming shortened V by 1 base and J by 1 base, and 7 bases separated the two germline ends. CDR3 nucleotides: TGTGCCACCAGCAGAGGCGGGGTTAACTATGGCTACACCTTC. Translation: CATSRGGVNYGYTF.

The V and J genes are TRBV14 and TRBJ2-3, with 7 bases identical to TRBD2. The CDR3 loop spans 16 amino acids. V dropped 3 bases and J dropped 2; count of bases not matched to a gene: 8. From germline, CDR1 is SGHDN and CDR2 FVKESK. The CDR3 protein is CASSHGGLVLTDTQYF. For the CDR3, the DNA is TGTGCCAGCAGCCACGGTGGACTAGTGCTCACAGATACGCAGTATTTT.

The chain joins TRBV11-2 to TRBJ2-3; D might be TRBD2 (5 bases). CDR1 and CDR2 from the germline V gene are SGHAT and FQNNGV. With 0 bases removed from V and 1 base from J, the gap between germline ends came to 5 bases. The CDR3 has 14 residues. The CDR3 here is CASSLEAGTDTQYF. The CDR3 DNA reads TGTGCCAGCAGCTTAGAAGCGGGCACAGATACGCAGTATTTT.

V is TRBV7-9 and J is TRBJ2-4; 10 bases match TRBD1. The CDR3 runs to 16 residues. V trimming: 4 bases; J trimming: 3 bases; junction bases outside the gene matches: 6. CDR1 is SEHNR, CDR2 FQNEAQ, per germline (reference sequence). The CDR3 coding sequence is TGTGCCAGCAGCTACGGGACAGGGGTGGGCAAAAACATTCAGTACTTC. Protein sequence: CASSYGTGVGKNIQYF.

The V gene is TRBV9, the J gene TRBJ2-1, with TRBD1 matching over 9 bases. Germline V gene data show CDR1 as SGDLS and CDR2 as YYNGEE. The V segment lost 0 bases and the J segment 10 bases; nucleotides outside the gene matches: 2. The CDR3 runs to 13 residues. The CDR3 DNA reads TGTGCCAGCAGCGTAGCTACAGGGGGCGAGCAGTTCTTC. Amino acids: CASSVATGGEQFF.

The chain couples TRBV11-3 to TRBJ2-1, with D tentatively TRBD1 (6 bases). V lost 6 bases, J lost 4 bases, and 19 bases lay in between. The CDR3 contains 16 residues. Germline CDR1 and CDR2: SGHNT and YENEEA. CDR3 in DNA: TGTGCCAGCAGTCCTAGGCCAGGGGTCCGATACAATGAGCAGTTCTTC. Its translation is CASSPRPGVRYNEQFF.